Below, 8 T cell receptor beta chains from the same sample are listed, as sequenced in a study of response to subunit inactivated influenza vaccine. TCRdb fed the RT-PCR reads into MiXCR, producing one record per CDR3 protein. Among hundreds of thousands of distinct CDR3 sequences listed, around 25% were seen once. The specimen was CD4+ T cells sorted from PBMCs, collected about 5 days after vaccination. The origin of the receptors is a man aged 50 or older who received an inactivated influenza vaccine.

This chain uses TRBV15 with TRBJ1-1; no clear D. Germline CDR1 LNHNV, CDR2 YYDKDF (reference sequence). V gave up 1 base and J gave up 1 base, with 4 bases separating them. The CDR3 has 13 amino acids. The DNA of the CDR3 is TGTGCCACCAGCAGAGCTACGAACACTGAAGCTTTCTTT. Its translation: CATSRATNTEAFF.

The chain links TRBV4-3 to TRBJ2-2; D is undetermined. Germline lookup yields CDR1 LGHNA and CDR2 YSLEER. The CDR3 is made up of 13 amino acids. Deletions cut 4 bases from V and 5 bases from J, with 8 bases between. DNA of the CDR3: TGCGCCAGCAGCCCCGCGTTTACCGGGGAGCTGTTTTTT. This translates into CASSPAFTGELFF.

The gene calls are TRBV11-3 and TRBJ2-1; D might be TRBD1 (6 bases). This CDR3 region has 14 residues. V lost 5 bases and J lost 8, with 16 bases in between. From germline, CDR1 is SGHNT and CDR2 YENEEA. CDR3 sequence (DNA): TGTGCCAGCAGCCCTTTTGAGGGGACACATGAGCAGTTCTTC. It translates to CASSPFEGTHEQFF.

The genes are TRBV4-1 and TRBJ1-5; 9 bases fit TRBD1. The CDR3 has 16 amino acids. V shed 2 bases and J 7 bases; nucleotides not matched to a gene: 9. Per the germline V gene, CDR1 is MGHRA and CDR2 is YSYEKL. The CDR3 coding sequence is TGCGCCAGCAGCCAAACCCGGACAGGGGTAAACCAGCCCCAGCATTTT. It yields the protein CASSQTRTGVNQPQHF.

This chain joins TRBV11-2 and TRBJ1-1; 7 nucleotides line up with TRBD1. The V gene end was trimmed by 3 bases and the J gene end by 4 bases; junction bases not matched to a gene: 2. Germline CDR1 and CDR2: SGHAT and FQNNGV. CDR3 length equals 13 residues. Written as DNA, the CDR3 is TGTGCCAGCAGCTTGTGGACAGGCACTGAAGCTTTCTTT. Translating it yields CASSLWTGTEAFF. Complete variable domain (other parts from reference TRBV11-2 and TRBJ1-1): EAGVAQSPRYKIIEKRQSVAFWCNPISGHATLYWYQQILGQGPKLLIQFQNNGVVDDSQLPKDRFSAERLKGVDSTLKIQPAKLEDSAVYLCASSLWTGTEAFFGQGTRLTVV.

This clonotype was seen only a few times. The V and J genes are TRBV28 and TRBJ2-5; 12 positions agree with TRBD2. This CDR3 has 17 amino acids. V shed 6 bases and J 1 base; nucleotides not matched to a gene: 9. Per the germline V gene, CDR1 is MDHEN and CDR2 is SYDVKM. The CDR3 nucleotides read TGTGCCAGCAGCATAGAGAGACTAGCGGGAGTCCAAGAGACCCAGTACTTC. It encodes CASSIERLAGVQETQYF.

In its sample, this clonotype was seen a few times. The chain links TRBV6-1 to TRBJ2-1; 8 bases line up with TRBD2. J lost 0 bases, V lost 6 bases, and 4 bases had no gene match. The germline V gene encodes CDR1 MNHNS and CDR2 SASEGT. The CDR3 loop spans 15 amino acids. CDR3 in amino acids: CASSRGGHSYNEQFF. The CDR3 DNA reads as TGTGCCAGCAGCCGGGGGGGGCACTCCTACAATGAGCAGTTCTTC.

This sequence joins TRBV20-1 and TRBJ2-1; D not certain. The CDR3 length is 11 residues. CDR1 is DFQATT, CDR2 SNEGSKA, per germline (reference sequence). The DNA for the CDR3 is TGCAGCGCTCCCCAACGTAATGAGCAGTTCTTC. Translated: CSAPQRNEQFF.